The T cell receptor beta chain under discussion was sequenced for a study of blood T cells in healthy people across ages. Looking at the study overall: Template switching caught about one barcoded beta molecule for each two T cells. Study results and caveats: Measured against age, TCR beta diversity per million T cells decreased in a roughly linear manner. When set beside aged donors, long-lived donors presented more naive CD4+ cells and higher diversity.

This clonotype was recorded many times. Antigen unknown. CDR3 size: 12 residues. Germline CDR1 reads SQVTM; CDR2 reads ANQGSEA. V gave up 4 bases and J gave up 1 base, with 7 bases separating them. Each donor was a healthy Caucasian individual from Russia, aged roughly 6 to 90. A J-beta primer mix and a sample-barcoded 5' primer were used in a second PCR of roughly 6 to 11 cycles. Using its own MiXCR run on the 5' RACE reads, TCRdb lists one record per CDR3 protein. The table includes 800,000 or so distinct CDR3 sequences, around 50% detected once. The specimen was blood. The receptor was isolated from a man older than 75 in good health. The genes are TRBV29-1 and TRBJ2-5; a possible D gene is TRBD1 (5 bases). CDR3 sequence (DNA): TGCAGCGTTGGACAGTCCCAAGAGACCCAGTACTTC. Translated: CSVGQSQETQYF. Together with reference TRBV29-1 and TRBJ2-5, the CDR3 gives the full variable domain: SAVISQKPSRDICQRGTSLTIQCQVDSQVTMMFWYRQQPGQSLTLIATANQGSEATYESGFVIDKFPISRPNLTFSTLTVSNMSPEDSSIYLCSVGQSQETQYFGPGTRLLVL.